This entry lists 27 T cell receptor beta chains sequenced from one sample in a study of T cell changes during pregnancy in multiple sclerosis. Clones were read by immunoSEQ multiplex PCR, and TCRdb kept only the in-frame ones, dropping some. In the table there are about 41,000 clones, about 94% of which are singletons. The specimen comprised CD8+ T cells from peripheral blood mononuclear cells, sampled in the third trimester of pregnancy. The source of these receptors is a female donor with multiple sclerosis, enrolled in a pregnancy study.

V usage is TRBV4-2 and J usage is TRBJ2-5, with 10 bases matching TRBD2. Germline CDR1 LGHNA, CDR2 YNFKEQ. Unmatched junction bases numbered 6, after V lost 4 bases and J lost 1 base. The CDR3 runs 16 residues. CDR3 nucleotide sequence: TGTGCCAGCAGCCCCCTTAGCGGGAGGTCCCAAGAGACCCAGTACTTC. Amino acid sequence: CASSPLSGRSQETQYF.

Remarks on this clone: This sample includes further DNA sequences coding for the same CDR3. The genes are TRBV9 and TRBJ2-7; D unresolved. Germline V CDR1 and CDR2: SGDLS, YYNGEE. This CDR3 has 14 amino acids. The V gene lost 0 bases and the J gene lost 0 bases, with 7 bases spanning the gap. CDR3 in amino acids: CASSVVPSSYEQYF. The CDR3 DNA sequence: TGTGCCAGCAGCGTAGTGCCTAGCTCCTACGAGCAGTACTTC. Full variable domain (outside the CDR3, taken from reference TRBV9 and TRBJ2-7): DSGVTQTPKHLITATGQRVTLRCSPRSGDLSVYWYQQSLDQGLQFLIQYYNGEERAKGNILERFSAQQFPDLHSELNLSSLELGDSALYFCASSVVPSSYEQYFGPGTRLTVT.

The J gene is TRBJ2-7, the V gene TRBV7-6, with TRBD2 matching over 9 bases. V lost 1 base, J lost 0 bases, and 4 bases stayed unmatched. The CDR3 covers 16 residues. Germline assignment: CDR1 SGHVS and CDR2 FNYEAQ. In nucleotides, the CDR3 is TGTGCCAGCAGCTTAGAGGTAGCGGGAGCCTCCTACGAGCAGTACTTC. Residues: CASSLEVAGASYEQYF.

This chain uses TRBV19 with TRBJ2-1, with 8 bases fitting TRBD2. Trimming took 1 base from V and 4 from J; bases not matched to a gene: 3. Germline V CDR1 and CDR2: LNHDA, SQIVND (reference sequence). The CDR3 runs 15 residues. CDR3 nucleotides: TGTGCCAGTAGTATAGGCGGGAGGCCATACAATGAGCAGTTCTTC. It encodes CASSIGGRPYNEQFF.

Here the CDR3 reads CASSPTVTYEQYF. The CDR3 DNA is TGTGCCAGCAGTCCGACAGTAACCTACGAGCAGTACTTC. The V gene is TRBV28, the J gene TRBJ2-7; tentatively, D is TRBD1 (5 bases). CDR1 is MDHEN, CDR2 SYDVKM, per germline. This CDR3 is built from 13 residues. V lost 5 bases and J lost 2, with 10 bases in between.

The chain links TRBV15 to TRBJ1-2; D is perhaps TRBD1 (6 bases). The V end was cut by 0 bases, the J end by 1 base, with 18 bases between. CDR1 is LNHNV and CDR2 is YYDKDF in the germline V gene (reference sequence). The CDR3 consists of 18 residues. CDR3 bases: TGTGCCACCAGCAGAGATGCAAGACAGGTCCCATTTAACTATGGCTACACCTTC. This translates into CATSRDARQVPFNYGYTF.

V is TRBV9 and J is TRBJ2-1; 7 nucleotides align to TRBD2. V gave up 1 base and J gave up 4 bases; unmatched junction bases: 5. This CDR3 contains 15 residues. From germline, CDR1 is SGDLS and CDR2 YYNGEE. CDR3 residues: CASSVLLAPYNEQFF. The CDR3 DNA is TGTGCCAGCAGCGTATTACTAGCGCCTTACAATGAGCAGTTCTTC.

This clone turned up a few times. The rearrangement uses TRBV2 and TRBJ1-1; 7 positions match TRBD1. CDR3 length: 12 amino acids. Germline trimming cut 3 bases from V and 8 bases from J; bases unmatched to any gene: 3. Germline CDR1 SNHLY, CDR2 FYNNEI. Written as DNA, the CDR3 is TGTGCCAGCAGTGAGGACAGGATAGAAGCTTTCTTT. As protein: CASSEDRIEAFF.

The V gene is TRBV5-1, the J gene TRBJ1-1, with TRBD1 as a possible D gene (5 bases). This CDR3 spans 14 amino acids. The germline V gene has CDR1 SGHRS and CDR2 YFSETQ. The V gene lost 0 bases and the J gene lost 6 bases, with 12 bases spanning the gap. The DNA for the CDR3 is TGCGCCAGCAGCTTGGGGGGGGATCTGCCTGAAGCTTTCTTT. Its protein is CASSLGGDLPEAFF. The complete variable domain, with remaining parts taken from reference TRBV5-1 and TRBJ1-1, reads KAGVTQTPRYLIKTRGQQVTLSCSPISGHRSVSWYQQTPGQGLQFLFEYFSETQRNKGNFPGRFSGRQFSNSRSEMNVSTLELGDSALYLCASSLGGDLPEAFFGQGTRLTVV.

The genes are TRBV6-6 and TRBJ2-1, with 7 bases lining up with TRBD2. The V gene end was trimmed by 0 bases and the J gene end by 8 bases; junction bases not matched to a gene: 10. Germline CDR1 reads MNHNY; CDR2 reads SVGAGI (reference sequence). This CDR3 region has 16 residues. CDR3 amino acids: CASSYSTSPPRYEQFF. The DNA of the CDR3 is TGTGCCAGCAGTTACTCGACTAGCCCCCCGAGGTATGAGCAGTTCTTC.

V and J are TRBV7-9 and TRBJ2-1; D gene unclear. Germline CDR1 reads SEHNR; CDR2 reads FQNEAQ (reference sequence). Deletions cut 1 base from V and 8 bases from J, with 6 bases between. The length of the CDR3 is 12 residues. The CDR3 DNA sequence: TGTGCCAGCAGCTTAGGGAGCGATGAGCAGTTCTTC. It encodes CASSLGSDEQFF.

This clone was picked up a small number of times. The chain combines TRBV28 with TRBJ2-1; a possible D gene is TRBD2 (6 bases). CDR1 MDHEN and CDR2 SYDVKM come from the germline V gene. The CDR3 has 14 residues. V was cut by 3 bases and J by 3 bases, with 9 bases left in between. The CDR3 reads CASSFLEGYNEQFF. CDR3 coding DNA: TGTGCCAGCAGTTTCTTGGAGGGCTACAATGAGCAGTTCTTC.

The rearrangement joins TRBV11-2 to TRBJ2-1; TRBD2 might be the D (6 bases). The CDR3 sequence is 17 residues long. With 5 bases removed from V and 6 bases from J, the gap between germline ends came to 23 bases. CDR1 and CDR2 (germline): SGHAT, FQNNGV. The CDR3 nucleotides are TGTGCCAGCAGCCGAGGGGAGGATGTCCTTTCGGGCAATGAGCAGTTCTTC. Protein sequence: CASSRGEDVLSGNEQFF.

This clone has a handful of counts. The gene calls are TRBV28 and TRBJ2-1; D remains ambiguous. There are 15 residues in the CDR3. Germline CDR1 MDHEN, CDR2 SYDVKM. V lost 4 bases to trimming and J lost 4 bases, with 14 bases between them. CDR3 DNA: TGTGCCAGCAGTTCCTTCCTCGCCGGGTACAATGAGCAGTTCTTC. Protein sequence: CASSSFLAGYNEQFF.

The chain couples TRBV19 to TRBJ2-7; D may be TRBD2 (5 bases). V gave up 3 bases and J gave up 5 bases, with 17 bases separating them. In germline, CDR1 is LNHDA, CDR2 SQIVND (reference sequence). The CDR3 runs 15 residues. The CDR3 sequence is CASSIASRGANEQYF. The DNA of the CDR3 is TGTGCCAGTAGTATCGCTTCACGGGGAGCGAACGAGCAGTACTTC.

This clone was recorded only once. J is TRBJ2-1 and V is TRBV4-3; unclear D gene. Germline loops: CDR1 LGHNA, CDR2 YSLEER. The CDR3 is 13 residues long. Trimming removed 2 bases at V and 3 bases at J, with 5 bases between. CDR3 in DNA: TGCGCCAGCAGCCAAAGCGTCTACAATGAGCAGTTCTTC. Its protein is CASSQSVYNEQFF.

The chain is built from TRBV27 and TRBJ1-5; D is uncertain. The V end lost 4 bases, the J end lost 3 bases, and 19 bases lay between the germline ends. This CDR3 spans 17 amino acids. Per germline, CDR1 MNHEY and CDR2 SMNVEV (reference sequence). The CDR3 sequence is CASSSPREGWNNQPQHF. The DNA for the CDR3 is TGTGCCAGCAGTTCCCCCCGCGAGGGATGGAACAATCAGCCCCAGCATTTT.

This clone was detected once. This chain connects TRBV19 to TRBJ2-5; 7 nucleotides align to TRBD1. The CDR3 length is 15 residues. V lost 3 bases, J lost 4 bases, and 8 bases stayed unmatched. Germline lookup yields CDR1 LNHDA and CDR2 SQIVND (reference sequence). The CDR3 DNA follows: TGTGCCAGTAGTATCCGAGACAGGGACCCAGAGACCCAGTACTTC. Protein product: CASSIRDRDPETQYF.

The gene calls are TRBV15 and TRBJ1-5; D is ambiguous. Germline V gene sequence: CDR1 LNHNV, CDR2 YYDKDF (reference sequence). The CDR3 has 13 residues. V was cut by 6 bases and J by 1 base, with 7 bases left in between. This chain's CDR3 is CATSGGSNQPQHF. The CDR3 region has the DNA TGTGCCACCAGTGGAGGAAGCAATCAGCCCCAGCATTTT.

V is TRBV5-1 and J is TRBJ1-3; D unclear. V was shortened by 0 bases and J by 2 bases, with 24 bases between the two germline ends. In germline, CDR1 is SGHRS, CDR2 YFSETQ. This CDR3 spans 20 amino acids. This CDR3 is CASSLASAATPHSAGNTIYF. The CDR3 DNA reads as TGCGCCAGCAGCTTGGCGTCGGCGGCTACCCCTCATTCCGCTGGAAACACCATATATTTT.

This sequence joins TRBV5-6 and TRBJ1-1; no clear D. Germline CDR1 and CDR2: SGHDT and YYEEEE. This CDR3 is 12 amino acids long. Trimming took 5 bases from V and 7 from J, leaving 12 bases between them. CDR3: CASSISRLEAFF. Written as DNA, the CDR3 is TGTGCCAGCAGTATAAGTAGACTTGAAGCTTTCTTT.

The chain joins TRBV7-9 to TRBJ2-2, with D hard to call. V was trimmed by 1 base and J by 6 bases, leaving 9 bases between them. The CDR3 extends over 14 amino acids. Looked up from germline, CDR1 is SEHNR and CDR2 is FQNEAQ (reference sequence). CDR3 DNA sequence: TGTGCCAGCAGCTTAGATGAAGGAGCCGGGGAGCTGTTTTTT. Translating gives CASSLDEGAGELFF.

CDR3 sequence (DNA): TGCAGCGTGCTGGACGACAGTAACTACGAGCAGTACTTC. Translated, it gives CSVLDDSNYEQYF. The J gene is TRBJ2-7, the V gene TRBV29-1, with D maybe TRBD1 (5 bases). Germline assignment: CDR1 SQVTM and CDR2 ANQGSEA. This CDR3 is built from 13 residues. V lost 6 bases and J lost 3, with 15 bases in between.

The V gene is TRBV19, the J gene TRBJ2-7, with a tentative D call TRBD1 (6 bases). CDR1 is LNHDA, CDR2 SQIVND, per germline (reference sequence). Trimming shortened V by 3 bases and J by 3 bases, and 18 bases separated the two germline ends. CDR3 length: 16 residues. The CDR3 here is CASSILPTWTVYEQYF. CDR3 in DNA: TGTGCCAGTAGTATCCTTCCAACCTGGACAGTCTACGAGCAGTACTTC.

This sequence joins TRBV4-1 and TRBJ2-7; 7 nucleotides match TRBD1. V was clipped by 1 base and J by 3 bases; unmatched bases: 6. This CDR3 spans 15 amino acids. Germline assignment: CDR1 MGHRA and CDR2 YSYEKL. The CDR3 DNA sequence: TGCGCCAGCAGCCAAGTAGAGGGGGCCTACTACGAGCAGTACTTC. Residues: CASSQVEGAYYEQYF.

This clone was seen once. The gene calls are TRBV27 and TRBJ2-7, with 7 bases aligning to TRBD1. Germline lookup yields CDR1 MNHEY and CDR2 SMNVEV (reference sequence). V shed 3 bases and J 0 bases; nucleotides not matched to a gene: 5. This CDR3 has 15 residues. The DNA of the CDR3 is TGTGCCAGCAGTTTTCTGGGACAGACCTCCTACGAGCAGTACTTC. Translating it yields CASSFLGQTSYEQYF.

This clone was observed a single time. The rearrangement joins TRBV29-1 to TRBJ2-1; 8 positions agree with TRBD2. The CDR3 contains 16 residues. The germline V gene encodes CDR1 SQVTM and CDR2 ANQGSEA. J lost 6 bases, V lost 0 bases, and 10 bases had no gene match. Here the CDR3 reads CSVEDMSGGSGNEQFF. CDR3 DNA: TGCAGCGTTGAAGATATGAGCGGGGGATCGGGCAATGAGCAGTTCTTC.